The 10 T cell receptor beta chains presented below share a single source sample, sequenced in a study of CXCR3-negative and CXCR3-positive naive CD8 T cells. Antigens for these TCRs are unknown. Study-wide results and caveats: In CXCR3-positive naive cells, the TRB CDR3s were more hydrophobic than in CXCR3-negative naive cells.

Each TRB cDNA library was prepared by 5' RACE (with UMI labels). TCRdb re-called the 5' RACE reads and gives one entry per CDR3 protein, without DNA. The sample yields 85,000 to 120,000 distinct CDR3 sequences, of which the top ten take up 0.35% to 0.4%. Sequencing was performed on naive CXCR3+ CD8+ T cells from blood. Subset indicated: CD45RO-CCR7+CD27+CD95- naive CD8+ T cells expressing CXCR3 (TNR3+). The receptors shown here come from a human donor in good health. Some clones in this sample may be carry-over from other donors' samples.

The genes are TRBV12-3 or TRBV12-4 and TRBJ1-1. There are 12 residues in the CDR3. The CDR3 loop is CASSWRGLQAFF.

The chain couples TRBV5-1 to TRBJ1-2; TCRdb picks TRBD1, but there is no DNA to check that call. The germline V gene has CDR1 SGHRS and CDR2 YFSETQ. The CDR3 runs to 14 residues. CDR3 in amino acids: CASSPTGPWDGYTF.

V and J are TRBV11-2 and TRBJ2-2; TCRdb returns TRBD1, unconfirmable since there is no DNA. The CDR3 has 13 residues. From germline, CDR1 is SGHAT and CDR2 FQNNGV. The CDR3 reads CASSLGVPGELFF.

The V gene is TRBV18, the J gene TRBJ2-7; TCRdb gives TRBD1 as the D gene, but with no DNA this cannot be confirmed. Germline V gene lookup returns CDR1 KGHSH and CDR2 LQKENI. This CDR3 comprises 15 residues. The CDR3 here is CASSPPIQGSYEQYF.

The rearrangement links TRBV20-1 to TRBJ1-2; with no DNA, the TCRdb D assignment of TRBD1 cannot be verified. The CDR3 is 16 amino acids. Germline CDR1 and CDR2: DFQATT and SNEGSKA (reference sequence). The CDR3 region is CSAVCPEYRGHYGYTF.

The CDR3 spells CASSWTSSTDTQYF. The rearrangement joins TRBV5-1 to TRBJ2-3; TCRdb returns TRBD2, unconfirmable since there is no DNA. In germline, CDR1 is SGHRS, CDR2 YFSETQ. The CDR3 contains 14 residues.

The chain recombines TRBV5-6 with TRBJ2-7. The CDR3 is 11 residues long. Germline loops: CDR1 SGHDT, CDR2 YYEEEE. The CDR3 is CASSTGSEQYF.

The chain has TRBV6-2 or TRBV6-3 and TRBJ2-1; absent DNA, TCRdb's TRBD1 call cannot be checked. From germline, CDR1 is MNHEY and CDR2 SVGEGT. The CDR3 contains 15 residues. CDR3 region: CASRGQTSSYNEQFF.

The V and J genes are TRBV6-5 and TRBJ2-5. The CDR3 extends over 14 amino acids. Germline-derived CDR1 and CDR2 are MNHEY and SVGAGI. The CDR3 reads CASSYAENQETQYF.

This sequence joins TRBV3-1 and TRBJ2-2. Germline values: CDR1 LGHDT, CDR2 YNNKEL (reference sequence). CDR3 length: 13 amino acids. CDR3 protein: CASSHRYTGELFF.